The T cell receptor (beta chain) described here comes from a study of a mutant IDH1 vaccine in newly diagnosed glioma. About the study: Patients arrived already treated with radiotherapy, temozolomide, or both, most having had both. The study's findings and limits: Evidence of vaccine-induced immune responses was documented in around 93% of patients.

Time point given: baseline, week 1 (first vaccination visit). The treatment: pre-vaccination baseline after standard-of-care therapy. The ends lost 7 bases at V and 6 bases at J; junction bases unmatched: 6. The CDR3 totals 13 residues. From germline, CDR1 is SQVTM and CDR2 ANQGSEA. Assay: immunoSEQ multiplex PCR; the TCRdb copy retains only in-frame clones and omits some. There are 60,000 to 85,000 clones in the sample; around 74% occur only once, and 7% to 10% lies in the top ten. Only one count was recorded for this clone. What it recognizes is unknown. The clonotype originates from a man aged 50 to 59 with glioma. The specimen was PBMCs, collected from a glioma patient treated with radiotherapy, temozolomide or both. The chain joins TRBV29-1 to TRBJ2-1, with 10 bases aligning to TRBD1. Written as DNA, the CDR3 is TGCAGCGCACGGACAGGGGGGTCCAATGAGCAGTTCTTC. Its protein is CSARTGGSNEQFF.